Described below is a single T cell receptor beta chain sequence and its context. No cognate antigen has been identified for it. It has no much larger one-base neighbor in the sample; base qualities were not kept. Using the deep immunoSEQ assay, TCR CDR3 regions were amplified from genomic DNA by multiplex PCR. Extracted genomic DNA from each cell subset was spread evenly across all wells of several immunoSEQ 96-well plates, with each plate serving as a replicate. For sorted subsets, each replicate PCR was loaded with around 220 ng genomic DNA, equivalent to about 30,000 T cell genomes. The purified libraries were quantified using a Qubit 3.0 fluorometer, sized with a Bioanalyzer 2100, and then quantified again using the KAPA Library Quantification kit. Every immunoSEQ 96-well plate was sequenced on a dedicated single-read 150-cycle Illumina NextSeq 550 flow cell. As for the authors' bioinformatics: The immunoSEQ output contained only junctional sequences without quality scores, so filtering could not match that applied to full-length reads. Sequences were annotated with PyIR, a Python wrapper for IgBLAST v1.9, and V/J genes and CDR3 were assigned using IMGT germline references. Reads with weak V/J assignments (E-value above 1e-6), missing CDR3, stop codons, out-of-frame junctions, or ambiguous translated residues were removed. V3J clonotypes were defined as sequences sharing an identical inferred V gene, J gene, and CDR3 amino acid sequence. Percentage overlap between repertoires was calculated by dividing the number of shared unique clonotypes by the size of the smaller repertoire. Repertoire richness was assessed with RTK rarefaction, the Chao1 estimator, and Recon v2.1 estimates of unobserved clonotypes. For all TCRbeta clonotypes obtained by the gDNA method from a few donors, generation probabilities were computed with OLGA. The table comes from immuneACCESS by way of TCRdb, which keeps in-frame sequences with V and J called. Part of the clones is missing from these tables; in studies checked, under half for an unresolved V gene and the rest for unknown reasons. For V, J and clone size, that table is used; D and trimming come from the DNA. The sample includes 950,000 to 1,300,000 clones, with around 76% observed a single time. The ten largest clones add up to 1.4% of the sample.

From its cysteine to its phenylalanine, the CDR3 spans 13 amino acids. CDR3 DNA is the only sequence kept; it has 39 bases, read in frame from the first base. The germline V gene (reference sequence) sets CDR1 to SEHNR and CDR2 to FQNEAQ. V is pared back by 10 bases and J by 1 base, with 13 bases lying between the germline termini. These data belong to a study of shared clonotypes between healthy human individuals (dated by TCRdb to the early 2020s). About the investigation overall: The cohort comprised a couple of women and a few men aged 18 to 49 years. For each donor, three plates each were used for CD4 naive and CD4 memory, two plates were used for CD8 naive, and one plate was used for CD8 memory. To increase sequencing depth and limit assay-specific biases, TCR repertoire library preparation and sequencing were carried out by different laboratories using diverse techniques. To estimate repertoire size and how much clonotypes are shared between individuals, the study performed deep sequencing of blood TCR repertoires from about five healthy adults. Between about 0.94 and 8.9 billion PBMCs per donor were obtained by leukapheresis. The paper as a whole reports these results and caveats: Pairwise subsampling led to the expectation that sequencing depth would affect the degree of clonotype sharing among donors. Because the study included a small number of donors, the genetic and exposure-history diversity represented was limited. Sampling was limited to blood, and TCR repertoires in tissue likely differ from TCR repertoires in blood. About 5% of naive CD4, roughly 3.5% of naive CD8, 2.3% of memory CD4, and around 0.4% of memory CD8 clonotypes were shared across a few donors. Higher generation probabilities were observed for clonotypes shared by all four sorted-subset donors than for non-shared clonotypes. Naive subsets generally had larger estimated clonotype richness than memory subsets. Rarefaction of sorted-subset datasets indicated incomplete sequencing despite the large sequencing depth.

Donors were healthy HIV-negative adults with no recently reported acute infections or vaccinations. Every donor was a Caucasian adult residing in Nashville, Tennessee, USA. Magnetic negative selection was used to enrich CD4+ T cells, after which naive cells were positively selected on CD45RA and the negative fraction became the memory subset. Blood was obtained by leukapheresis, after which PBMCs were separated by Ficoll-Histopaque density gradient centrifugation and cryopreserved in liquid nitrogen vapor phase. Purity and quantity of every magnetically sorted T cell population were checked by analytical flow cytometry. Genomic DNA was isolated from every sorted fraction and measured by UV absorbance on a Nanodrop 2000c.

Sequenced: memory CD4+ T cells sorted from blood. The label giving this sample's cell subset or site can be read as: CD45RA-negative fraction. The source of this sequence is a man aged 18-30 years in good health. The chain is encoded by TRBV7-9 joined to TRBJ1-1; the D gene cannot be resolved reliably. In nucleotide form, the sequence is TGTGCCATCCTAGGCGGCTCGAACACTGAAGCTTTCTTT. This sequence encodes CAILGGSNTEAFF.